This T cell receptor beta chain was sequenced for a study of blood T cell repertoires in COVID-19. Source study methods: Reference gene primer amplification in the assay estimated nucleated cell counts. Repertoires were generated with immunoSEQ multiplex PCR, while TCRdb's copy carries only in-frame clones and drops some. From that table come the V and J calls and clone size; the DNA was used to work out D and trimming. This sample has over 110,000 clones, with over 75% found just once. Germline loops: CDR1 LNHDA, CDR2 SQIVND (reference sequence). The V segment lost 1 base and the J segment 3 bases; nucleotides outside the gene matches: 5. This CDR3 contains 16 residues.

Sequences were obtained from peripheral blood. The chain joins TRBV19 to TRBJ1-5; TRBD1 aligns across 8 bases. The sequence was obtained from a woman in her forties or fifties with acute or convalescent COVID-19. CDR3 DNA: TGTGCCAGTAGTATAGGGGACAGGCTTTACAATCAGCCCCAGCATTTT. The encoded protein is CASSIGDRLYNQPQHF. The full variable domain, with the rest looked up from reference TRBV19 and TRBJ1-5, is DGGITQSPKYLFRKEGQNVTLSCEQNLNHDAMYWYRQDPGQGLRLIYYSQIVNDFQKGDIAEGYSVSREKKESFPLTVTSAQKNPTAFYLCASSIGDRLYNQPQHFGDGTRLSIL.